This is a list of T cell receptor beta chains from one sample in a study of blood T cell repertoires in COVID-19. Measured with immunoSEQ multiplex PCR; TCRdb has only the in-frame clones, and not every one. Of 120,000 or so clones in the sample, roughly 84% were seen once. The specimen sequenced was PBMCs or T cells enriched from blood (not recorded which). The receptor set was obtained from a woman aged 25-40 years who had recovered from COVID-19. Each CDR3 is given with its conserved first and last residue. The D gene is left open where the match is weak. Part of the rows lack a size; the others show once, few, many or a class for expanded clones.

-	TRBV12-3/TRBV12-4	TRBJ2-5	-	TGTGCCAGCAGTTTGGCACAAGAGACCCAGTACTTC	CASSLAQETQYF
-	TRBV2	TRBJ1-2	TRBD1	TGTGCCAGCAGAGGGACAGGGGTCGGTGGCTACACCTTC	CASRGTGVGGYTF
-	TRBV20-1	TRBJ2-1	-	TGCAGTGCTAGACGTCAGGCTGAGCAGTTCTTC	CSARRQAEQFF
-	TRBV30	TRBJ2-5	TRBD2	TGTGCCTGGAGGGGCGGGAGGGCCGTAGAGACCCAGTACTTC	CAWRGGRAVETQYF
-	TRBV4-3	TRBJ2-3	TRBD2	TGCGCCAGCAGCGTCAGACTAGCGGGAGGCACAGATACGCAGTATTTT	CASSVRLAGGTDTQYF
-	TRBV28	TRBJ2-7	TRBD1	TGTGCCAGCAGTGCCTCCGACAGGGGGACCTACGAGCAGTACTTC	CASSASDRGTYEQYF
-	TRBV6-2/TRBV6-3	TRBJ2-2	TRBD2	TGTGCCAGCAGGTACCGGACTAGTTTTACCGGGGAGCTGTTTTTT	CASRYRTSFTGELFF
-	TRBV28	TRBJ2-2	TRBD2	TGTGCCAGCAGCTCAACTAGCGGGATTGGTCCCGGGGAGCTGTTTTTT	CASSSTSGIGPGELFF
-	TRBV18	TRBJ2-7	TRBD1	TGTGCCAGCTCACCCGGGACAGGGAAATACGAGCAGTACTTC	CASSPGTGKYEQYF
-	TRBV7-9	TRBJ1-4	TRBD1	TGTGCCAGCAGCCGGACAGGGGGCAGGGAAAAACTGTTTTTT	CASSRTGGREKLFF
-	TRBV4-3	TRBJ1-4	-	TGCGCCAGCAGCCAATCTCCCAGGGGTGGAAATGAAAAACTGTTTTTT	CASSQSPRGGNEKLFF
-	TRBV28	TRBJ2-2	TRBD1	TGTGCCAGTACCCCGGACAGGGTGGGTCCCGGGGAGCTGTTTTTT	CASTPDRVGPGELFF
-	TRBV6-5	TRBJ2-3	TRBD2	TGTGCCAGCAGTCGACTAGCGGGAGTAGGGGATACGCAGTATTTT	CASSRLAGVGDTQYF
-	TRBV5-1	TRBJ2-2	-	TGCGCCAGCAGCTTGGCCGCTAGCGCGAACACCGGGGAGCTGTTTTTT	CASSLAASANTGELFF
-	TRBV18	TRBJ1-1	TRBD1	TGTGCCAGCTCACCAAGGATGAGACAGGGGGGTGATGAAGCTTTCTTT	CASSPRMRQGGDEAFF
-	TRBV28	TRBJ1-1	-	TGTGCCAGCAGCTTCTACACTGAAGCTTTCTTT	CASSFYTEAFF
-	TRBV28	TRBJ1-5	-	TGTGCCACTCGAGGAGGGAATCAGCCCCAGCATTTT	CATRGGNQPQHF
-	TRBV5-6	TRBJ1-2	TRBD1	TGTGCCAGCAGCTTCCCCCGGACAGGGGGGTATGGCTACACCTTC	CASSFPRTGGYGYTF
-	TRBV2	TRBJ2-1	TRBD2	TGTGCCAGCAGTGAGAGTAGCGGGAGAGGCGGTGAGCAGTTCTTC	CASSESSGRGGEQFF
-	TRBV27	TRBJ1-1	-	TGTGCCAGCAGTCCGTTCAGGGAGAACACTGAAGCTTTCTTT	CASSPFRENTEAFF
few	TRBV19	TRBJ1-5	-	TGTGCCAGTAGTATAGATCTAATAGAAGTAAGGCCTGGGGCCCCGAATCAGCCCCAGCATTTT	CASSIDLIEVRPGAPNQPQHF
-	TRBV5-4	TRBJ2-1	-	TGTGCCAGCAGCTTGGAAACTAGCAGGGTCAATGAGCAGTTCTTC	CASSLETSRVNEQFF
-	TRBV2	TRBJ2-7	-	TGTGCCAGCATCCTCACGGGTGCGTACGAGCAGTACTTC	CASILTGAYEQYF
once	TRBV7-8	TRBJ1-5	-	TGTGCCAGCAGCTTAATCGGTGGCAATCAGCCCCAGCATTTT	CASSLIGGNQPQHF
-	TRBV5-5	TRBJ1-6	TRBD1	TGTGCCAGCAGCTTGGCGGGACAGCCTAATTCACCCCTCCACTTT	CASSLAGQPNSPLHF
-	TRBV6-2/TRBV6-3	TRBJ2-1	TRBD2	TGTGCCAGCAGTTCCATTAGGACTAGCGGCTACAATGAGCAGTTCTTC	CASSSIRTSGYNEQFF
-	TRBV7-2	TRBJ2-7	TRBD2	TGTGCCAGCAGCTTAGCCCAGCGGGGTACTCTCTCCTACGAGCAGTACTTC	CASSLAQRGTLSYEQYF
-	TRBV6-5	TRBJ1-1	-	TGTGCCAGCACGAGGAGGCGGGAGACTGAAGCTTTCTTT	CASTRRRETEAFF
-	TRBV6-2/TRBV6-3	TRBJ2-7	-	TGTGCCAGCAGTTACACCGAGGGAAGCTCCTACGAGCAGTACTTC	CASSYTEGSSYEQYF
-	TRBV19	TRBJ1-1	-	TGTGCCAGTAGTATGGGCGCGGGGTACGGAGCTTTCTTT	CASSMGAGYGAFF
-	TRBV2	TRBJ2-3	-	TGTGCCAGCCGATCCAGGGCAGGGCTTAGCACAGATACGCAGTATTTT	CASRSRAGLSTDTQYF
few	TRBV28	TRBJ2-1	-	TGTGCCAGCAGTTTAAGTTTTCGGGGGTTGCTGGGTGAGCAGTTCTTC	CASSLSFRGLLGEQFF
-	TRBV30	TRBJ1-6	-	TGTGCCGCGTCGGGGTTTGGCCTCCACTTT	CAASGFGLHF
-	TRBV6-5	TRBJ2-3	-	TGTGCCAGCGGACAGCCCATCACAGATACGCAGTATTTT	CASGQPITDTQYF
few	TRBV9	TRBJ2-7	-	TGTGCCAGCAGCGTAGGTAGCGACTCCAGCTCCTACGAGCAGTACTTC	CASSVGSDSSSYEQYF
-	TRBV19	TRBJ2-7	TRBD2	TGTGCCAGTAGAGTCCGGGAGGGGTCGTCCGAGCAGTACTTC	CASRVREGSSEQYF
once	TRBV18	TRBJ1-1	-	TGTGCCAGCTCACAGACAGTGAACACTGAAGCTTTCTTT	CASSQTVNTEAFF